Below are 7 T cell receptor beta chains sequenced from a single sample in a study of identifying expanded T cells in peripheral blood. The protocol was immunoSEQ multiplex PCR, while the TCRdb copy is restricted to in-frame clones and leaves out a portion. The sample holds 70,000 to 95,000 clones; about 88% are singletons and the top ten take 3.9%. The sample taken for sequencing was blood. These receptors were obtained from a person aged 18 to 75 in good health.

V is TRBV28 and J is TRBJ1-5; D unresolved. Trimming removed 5 bases at V and 6 bases at J, with 14 bases between. Germline CDR1 MDHEN, CDR2 SYDVKM. CDR3 length: 14 residues. CDR3 loop: CASSLSLRGQPQHF. Written as DNA, the CDR3 is TGTGCCAGCAGTCTTAGTCTACGGGGTCAGCCCCAGCATTTT.

This clone has just one count. This chain uses TRBV5-1 with TRBJ1-3; 10 nucleotides match TRBD1. CDR3 size: 19 residues. V was pared by 1 base and J by 4 bases, with 14 bases of the junction left unmatched. Germline loops: CDR1 SGHRS, CDR2 YFSETQ. The DNA of the CDR3 is TGCGCCAGCAGCTTGCTACCCGGGACAGGGGACTTGGCCGGAAACACCATATATTTT. Protein sequence: CASSLLPGTGDLAGNTIYF.

This sequence joins TRBV7-9 and TRBJ1-2; 7 bases match TRBD1. J was trimmed by 2 bases and V by 3 bases; bases with no gene match: 6. CDR3 length: 15 amino acids. CDR1 SEHNR and CDR2 FQNEAQ come from the germline V gene (reference sequence). The CDR3 here is CASSLSRDRNYGYTF. For the CDR3, the DNA is TGTGCCAGCAGCTTGAGCCGGGACAGAAACTATGGCTACACCTTC.

The chain carries TRBV2 and TRBJ1-5; D perhaps matches TRBD1 (5 bases). Germline V lookup: CDR1 SNHLY, CDR2 FYNNEI. This CDR3 spans 15 amino acids. Trimming pared 5 bases from V and 0 bases from J, leaving 11 bases between. In nucleotides, the CDR3 is TGTGCCAGCAGTACCTCGGGACTTAGCAATCAGCCCCAGCATTTT. Protein product: CASSTSGLSNQPQHF.

Here the CDR3 DNA reads TGTGCCAGCTCTCTATCCTCGGGTCCCTACGAGCAGTACTTC. Encoded protein: CASSLSSGPYEQYF. The V call is TRBV18, the J call TRBJ2-7; D unresolved. Trimming left V 6 bases short and J 2 bases short, with 14 bases between. Per the germline V gene, CDR1 is KGHSH and CDR2 is LQKENI. The length of the CDR3 is 14 residues.

The chain uses TRBV18 and TRBJ2-5, with D maybe TRBD1 (6 bases). The germline V and J ends were trimmed by 3 bases and 2 bases, with 7 bases remaining between them. Germline CDR1 is KGHSH and CDR2 is LQKENI. There are 13 residues in the CDR3. The CDR3 coding sequence is TGTGCCAGCTCACCTCAGGGGCAAGAGACCCAGTACTTC. Protein product: CASSPQGQETQYF.

The J gene is TRBJ2-7, the V gene TRBV10-1; weak D call: TRBD2 (5 bases). There are 14 residues in the CDR3. Trimming cost V 4 bases and J 3 bases, with 13 bases left between them. Germline V lookup: CDR1 WNHNN, CDR2 SYGVQD (reference sequence). This CDR3 is CASSVWTLSYEQYF. The CDR3 DNA follows: TGCGCCAGCAGTGTGTGGACTCTAAGCTACGAGCAGTACTTC.